The 17 T cell receptor beta chains reported below all come from one sample, sequenced in a study of blood T cells in healthy people across ages. The authors ran a second PCR of about 6 to 12 cycles using a sample-barcoded 5' primer and a J-beta primer mix. TCRdb processed the 5' RACE reads anew with MiXCR; each CDR3 protein has one entry. The table shows about 800,000 distinct CDR3 sequences, with approximately 25% occurring only once. These data also formed part of another study, on T cells of mothers and their children.

The sample was blood. The receptors shown here come from a boy between 5 and 17 years old in good health.

The chain recombines TRBV18 with TRBJ2-5; perhaps TRBD1 as D (5 bases). V was pared by 2 bases and J by 5 bases, with 9 bases between. The germline CDR1 and CDR2 sequences are KGHSH and LQKENI. The CDR3 contains 13 residues. CDR3 protein: CASSPSGYETQYF. CDR3 sequence (DNA): TGTGCCAGCTCACCATCAGGGTACGAGACCCAGTACTTC.

The J gene is TRBJ1-4, the V gene TRBV5-1; weak D call: TRBD1 (5 bases). The CDR3 extends over 15 amino acids. In germline, CDR1 is SGHRS, CDR2 YFSETQ. Trimming removed 4 bases from V and 7 bases from J, with 17 bases in between. The chain's CDR3 is CASSNEALTGEKLFF. The DNA for the CDR3 is TGCGCCAGCAGCAATGAAGCACTTACAGGTGAAAAACTGTTTTTT.

V and J are TRBV4-3 and TRBJ2-7, with a weak D call TRBD1 (6 bases). The CDR3 is 14 amino acids. The V end lost 0 bases, the J end lost 2 bases, and 8 bases lay between the germline ends. CDR1 LGHNA and CDR2 YSLEER come from the germline V gene. CDR3 bases: TGCGCCAGCAGCCAAGATTGGACAGCCTACGAGCAGTACTTC. Translating gives CASSQDWTAYEQYF.

The rearrangement joins TRBV6-2 or TRBV6-3 to TRBJ2-7; TRBD2 matches at 7 bases. V trimming: 7 bases; J trimming: 0 bases; junction bases outside the gene matches: 3. Germline V lookup: CDR1 MNHEY, CDR2 SVGEGT. This CDR3 has 13 amino acids. The CDR3 sequence: CASMRGSSYEQYF. For the CDR3, the DNA is TGTGCCAGCATGCGGGGGAGCTCCTACGAGCAGTACTTC.

J is TRBJ2-5 and V is TRBV6-6, with 10 bases identical to TRBD1. The J call is in doubt because the DNA end fits TRBJ2-7 better. This CDR3 spans 16 amino acids. Per germline, CDR1 MNHNY and CDR2 SVGAGI (reference sequence). CDR3 coding DNA: TGTGCCAGCAGTTACGCGAGGGACAGGGGATCCTACGAGCAGTACTTC. Its protein product is CASSYARDRGSYEQYF.

This rearrangement joins TRBV15 to TRBJ2-1; perhaps TRBD2 as D (5 bases). Germline V lookup: CDR1 LNHNV, CDR2 YYDKDF (reference sequence). Trimming cost V 8 bases and J 1 base, with 18 bases left between them. The CDR3 is 16 amino acids. The chain's CDR3 is CATRPHSSKSYNEQFF. As DNA, the CDR3 is TGTGCCACCCGACCCCATTCTAGCAAGTCCTACAATGAGCAGTTCTTC.

This clonotype was picked up a small number of times. CDR3 coding DNA: TGCAGCGTTGAGAAGGACAGGCGGGCTGAAGCTTTCTTT. Protein sequence: CSVEKDRRAEAFF. This rearrangement joins TRBV29-1 to TRBJ1-1; 7 bases line up with TRBD1. The CDR3 has 13 amino acids. The V gene's germline CDR1 is SQVTM and CDR2 ANQGSEA. The ends lost 3 bases at V and 6 bases at J; junction bases unmatched: 7.

The chain links TRBV29-1 to TRBJ1-2; no definite D call. The V end was cut by 6 bases, the J end by 1 base, with 12 bases between. The CDR3 runs 13 residues. Germline V lookup: CDR1 SQVTM, CDR2 ANQGSEA. CDR3 protein: CSVVEQVNYGYTF. In DNA, the CDR3 is TGCAGCGTGGTGGAGCAAGTTAACTATGGCTACACCTTC.

The chain couples TRBV7-9 to TRBJ1-1; D is unclear. Germline-derived CDR1 and CDR2 are SEHNR and FQNEAQ (reference sequence). The CDR3 spans 13 residues. Trimming took 1 base from V and 7 from J, leaving 10 bases between them. CDR3 coding DNA: TGTGCCAGCAGCTTAGTAGTGGCACGTGAAGCTTTCTTT. Its protein product is CASSLVVAREAFF.

This clonotype was counted between two and nine times. The chain employs TRBV5-1 and TRBJ1-2; maybe TRBD1 (5 bases). The CDR3 length is 14 residues. Trimming removed 2 bases at V and 8 bases at J, with 16 bases between. The germline V gene encodes CDR1 SGHRS and CDR2 YFSETQ. CDR3 sequence (DNA): TGCGCCAGCAGCTTACAGCCGGTGGGGGACGGCTACACCTTC. Its translation is CASSLQPVGDGYTF.

The gene calls are TRBV4-3 and TRBJ2-7; 8 bases map to TRBD1. J gave up 0 bases and V 0 bases, and 4 bases lay outside the gene matches. Germline V gene lookup returns CDR1 LGHNA and CDR2 YSLEER. There are 16 residues in the CDR3. DNA for the CDR3: TGCGCCAGCAGCCAAGAGCGGGACAGGTTCTCCTACGAGCAGTACTTC. This sequence encodes CASSQERDRFSYEQYF.

This clonotype was detected many times. V is TRBV29-1 and J is TRBJ1-5, with 8 nucleotides matching TRBD1. The CDR3 is 12 residues long. Germline V lookup: CDR1 SQVTM, CDR2 ANQGSEA. V lost 6 bases and J lost 4; bases outside the gene matches: 2. The CDR3: CSVRQGNQPQHF. CDR3 nucleotide sequence: TGCAGCGTCAGACAGGGGAATCAGCCCCAGCATTTT.

V usage is TRBV28 and J usage is TRBJ2-5; D call uncertain. The DNA matches TRBJ2-7 better at its end, which makes the J call doubtful. Germline loops: CDR1 MDHEN, CDR2 SYDVKM. CDR3 length equals 13 residues. The CDR3 loop reads CASSIVGSYEQYF. The CDR3 bases are TGTGCCAGCAGTATCGTTGGCTCCTACGAGCAGTACTTC.

The gene calls are TRBV10-3 and TRBJ2-5, with D perhaps TRBD1 (6 bases). The better agreement between TRBJ2-1 and the DNA end casts doubt on the J call. CDR3 length: 14 residues. Germline CDR1 ENHRY, CDR2 SYGVKD. This CDR3 reads CAINTGTRYNEQFF. CDR3 sequence (DNA): TGTGCCATCAACACAGGGACGAGATACAATGAGCAGTTCTTC.

This chain links TRBV7-9 with TRBJ2-5; TRBD1 or TRBD2 may be the D gene (5 bases each). Trimming removed 5 bases at V and 9 bases at J, with 16 bases between. The length of the CDR3 is 13 residues. The germline CDR1 and CDR2 sequences are SEHNR and FQNEAQ (reference sequence). In nucleotides, the CDR3 is TGTGCCAGCAGCCCACGGGACGAGGCGGCCCAGTACTTC. As protein: CASSPRDEAAQYF.

This clonotype has a handful of counts. CDR3 coding DNA: TGCAGTGCTAGAGATATTGGACAGGGGTTGTACGAGCAGTACTTC. It encodes CSARDIGQGLYEQYF. The rearrangement joins TRBV20-1 to TRBJ2-7; 9 nucleotides align to TRBD1. In germline, CDR1 is DFQATT, CDR2 SNEGSKA (reference sequence). J lost 4 bases, V lost 0 bases, and 7 bases had no gene match. The length of the CDR3 is 15 residues.

CDR3 nucleotides: TGCGCCAGCAGCTTGGTTGGCGGCGGGGTTGAGACCCAGTACTTC. It encodes CASSLVGGGVETQYF. The rearrangement links TRBV5-1 to TRBJ2-5; a possible D gene is TRBD2 (6 bases). The CDR3 consists of 15 residues. Trimming removed 0 bases at V and 5 bases at J, with 14 bases between. Germline V CDR1 and CDR2: SGHRS, YFSETQ. Combining the CDR3 with reference TRBV5-1 and TRBJ2-5 gives the whole variable domain KAGVTQTPRYLIKTRGQQVTLSCSPISGHRSVSWYQQTPGQGLQFLFEYFSETQRNKGNFPGRFSGRQFSNSRSEMNVSTLELGDSALYLCASSLVGGGVETQYFGPGTRLLVL.